These 24 T cell receptor beta chains were sequenced from one sample in a study of T cell repertoires in cytomegalovirus infection. Their antigens remain unidentified. TCRdb ran MiXCR on the reads and lists one entry per CDR3 protein. The data contain a few hundred thousand distinct CDR3 sequences, about 20% of them singletons. The sample consisted of cultured PBMCs, taken from culture after CMV antigen stimulation. The receptor set was obtained from a human donor in good health (CMV status not recorded). Some clones in this sample may be carry-over from other donors' samples.

CDR3 in DNA: TGTGCCAGCAGTTACTCGGTAGCGTGGGAGACCCAGTACTTC. Translating it yields CASSYSVAWETQYF. The V gene is TRBV6-2 or TRBV6-3, the J gene TRBJ2-5, with D possibly matching TRBD2 (5 bases). The V gene's germline CDR1 is MNHEY and CDR2 SVGEGT. This CDR3 has 14 amino acids. Trimming shortened V by 0 bases and J by 5 bases, and 10 bases separated the two germline ends.

This chain uses TRBV6-2 or TRBV6-3 with TRBJ2-1; D remains ambiguous. Trimming pared 5 bases from V and 0 bases from J, leaving 11 bases between. Germline V gene data show CDR1 as MNHEY and CDR2 as SVGEGT. The CDR3 is 15 amino acids. CDR3 sequence (DNA): TGTGCCAGCAGTAACTGGAAGAGCTCCTACAATGAGCAGTTCTTC. Its protein is CASSNWKSSYNEQFF.

This clonotype has more than one count but fewer than ten. The genes are TRBV6-2 or TRBV6-3 and TRBJ2-5; 10 bases agree with TRBD2. Germline CDR1 and CDR2: MNHEY and SVGEGT. V was clipped by 5 bases and J by 0 bases; unmatched bases: 6. This CDR3 has 16 amino acids. The CDR3 protein is CASSTGLADNQETQYF. In DNA, the CDR3 is TGTGCCAGCAGTACCGGACTAGCGGACAACCAAGAGACCCAGTACTTC.

The chain couples TRBV28 to TRBJ2-7; weak D call: TRBD2 (6 bases). This CDR3 contains 15 residues. Between the trimmed V and J ends, which lost 5 bases and 1 base, there was a span of 15 bases. Germline-derived CDR1 and CDR2 are MDHEN and SYDVKM. CDR3 protein: CASSVPGTLSYEQYF. The CDR3 DNA sequence: TGTGCCAGCAGTGTCCCCGGGACTCTTTCCTACGAGCAGTACTTC.

The chain joins TRBV9 to TRBJ1-1; D may be TRBD1 (5 bases). V lost 3 bases and J 5 bases, leaving 17 bases between the germline ends. The length of the CDR3 is 15 residues. The germline CDR1 and CDR2 sequences are SGDLS and YYNGEE. The CDR3 here is CASSANVGGLTEAFF. DNA for the CDR3: TGTGCCAGCAGCGCCAACGTGGGGGGGTTGACTGAAGCTTTCTTT.

This clonotype has more than one count but fewer than ten. The chain uses TRBV11-2 and TRBJ2-2; possibly TRBD1 for D (5 bases). The ends were cut back, 1 base at V and 1 base at J, with 10 bases in the middle. This CDR3 spans 16 amino acids. The V gene's germline CDR1 is SGHAT and CDR2 FQNNGV. Here the CDR3 reads CASSLGLRGNTGELFF. CDR3 coding DNA: TGTGCCAGCAGCTTAGGCCTTAGGGGGAACACCGGGGAGCTGTTTTTT.

V and J are TRBV9 and TRBJ1-3; D is possibly TRBD1 (6 bases). The CDR3 is 15 residues long. Trimming cost V 3 bases and J 6 bases, with 16 bases left between them. From germline, CDR1 is SGDLS and CDR2 YYNGEE. This chain's CDR3 is CASSADAGGVNTIYF. In DNA, the CDR3 is TGTGCCAGCAGCGCCGACGCGGGGGGCGTAAACACCATATATTTT.

V is TRBV6-5 and J is TRBJ1-1; the D is unclear. CDR3 length: 13 amino acids. Germline loops: CDR1 MNHEY, CDR2 SVGAGI. V was cut by 6 bases and J by 1 base, with 9 bases left in between. The CDR3: CASSRQKNTEAFF. CDR3 coding DNA: TGTGCCAGCAGCCGTCAGAAGAACACTGAAGCTTTCTTT.

This clonotype was detected ten times or more. The J gene is TRBJ2-3, the V gene TRBV7-2; 7 positions match TRBD1. CDR1 SGHTA and CDR2 FQGNSA come from the germline V gene. The trim removed 8 bases at V and 1 base at J, leaving 6 bases unmatched. CDR3 length: 14 amino acids. CDR3 protein: CASRSGTGTDTQYF. The CDR3 DNA is TGTGCCAGCCGCTCCGGGACAGGCACAGATACGCAGTATTTT.

This clonotype occurred a few times. The V gene is TRBV12-3 or TRBV12-4, the J gene TRBJ2-1; D is uncertain. This CDR3 spans 13 amino acids. Trimming pared 0 bases from V and 7 bases from J, leaving 7 bases between. The CDR3 here is CASSLAQENEQFF. In nucleotides, the CDR3 is TGTGCCAGCAGTTTAGCGCAAGAGAATGAGCAGTTCTTC.

Only a few counts were recorded for this clonotype. The CDR3 is CASSPTQGDTQYF. Written as DNA, the CDR3 is TGTGCCAGCAGCCCCACCCAGGGAGATACGCAGTATTTT. The V and J genes are TRBV7-2 and TRBJ2-3; D is possibly TRBD1 (5 bases). The V gene lost 5 bases and the J gene lost 5 bases, with 11 bases spanning the gap. The CDR3 is made up of 13 amino acids. The germline V gene has CDR1 SGHTA and CDR2 FQGNSA.

The chain recombines TRBV6-2 or TRBV6-3 with TRBJ2-7, with 8 bases identical to TRBD2. Germline V gene data show CDR1 as MNHEY and CDR2 as SVGEGT. This CDR3 has 14 amino acids. V dropped 7 bases and J dropped 4; count of bases not matched to a gene: 9. The CDR3 DNA reads TGTGCCAGCAACCCGGGACTAGGGTCTTACGAGCAGTACTTC. Amino acid sequence: CASNPGLGSYEQYF.

This clonotype was counted a few times. The chain links TRBV12-3 or TRBV12-4 to TRBJ1-5; D gene unclear. Trimming stripped 4 bases from V and 7 bases from J, with 8 bases between. The CDR3 has 12 amino acids. The CDR3 coding sequence is TGTGCCAGCAGTTCCGCAGGACAGCCCCAGCATTTT. Protein: CASSSAGQPQHF.

This clonotype has at least ten counts. The J gene is TRBJ1-5, the V gene TRBV4-1; 7 bases are shared with TRBD1. CDR1 is MGHRA and CDR2 is YSYEKL in the germline V gene. The junction had 12 bases not matched to a gene; V was cut back by 1 base and J by 12 bases. This CDR3 is built from 15 residues. This CDR3 reads CASSQGEGAGEHQHF. CDR3 coding DNA: TGCGCCAGCAGCCAAGGGGAGGGGGCGGGGGAGCACCAGCATTTT.

The V gene is TRBV20-1, the J gene TRBJ2-5; perhaps TRBD2 as D (6 bases). Trimming shortened V by 0 bases and J by 2 bases, and 16 bases separated the two germline ends. Germline V gene data show CDR1 as DFQATT and CDR2 as SNEGSKA (reference sequence). The CDR3 has 16 residues. CDR3 nucleotide sequence: TGCAGTGCTAGAGAGACCGGCGGGACGGCTCAAGAGACCCAGTACTTC. Protein product: CSARETGGTAQETQYF.

This clonotype was counted between two and nine times. The V and J genes are TRBV7-2 and TRBJ2-7; D not resolved. V was shortened by 5 bases and J by 5 bases, with 16 bases between the two germline ends. Germline V gene data show CDR1 as SGHTA and CDR2 as FQGNSA. The CDR3 sequence is 14 residues long. CDR3 protein: CASSPISYGDEQYF. CDR3 DNA: TGTGCCAGCAGCCCCATTTCCTATGGGGACGAGCAGTACTTC.

This clonotype has only a few counts. V is TRBV10-3 and J is TRBJ2-5; 7 bases match TRBD2. The CDR3 runs 12 residues. Trimming cost V 6 bases and J 3 bases; bases outside gene matches: 1. CDR1 is ENHRY, CDR2 SYGVKD, per germline. The CDR3 coding sequence is TGTGCCATCAGCGGACTAGAAGAGACCCAGTACTTC. Protein sequence: CAISGLEETQYF.

This rearrangement joins TRBV4-1 to TRBJ2-1; maybe TRBD2 (6 bases). Germline V CDR1 and CDR2: MGHRA, YSYEKL. CDR3 length equals 16 residues. V lost 0 bases to trimming and J lost 4 bases, with 13 bases between them. The chain's CDR3 is CASSQEGQGGYNEQFF. CDR3 nucleotide sequence: TGCGCCAGCAGCCAAGAAGGGCAGGGAGGATACAATGAGCAGTTCTTC.

The rearrangement joins TRBV6-6 to TRBJ2-3, with TRBD2 identical over 10 bases. V trimming: 1 base; J trimming: 3 bases; junction bases outside the gene matches: 4. The germline gives CDR1 MNHNY, CDR2 SVGAGI (reference sequence). This CDR3 has 16 amino acids. CDR3 amino acids: CASSYLAGGRTDTQYF. Written as DNA, the CDR3 is TGTGCCAGCAGTTACTTAGCGGGAGGTAGGACAGATACGCAGTATTTT.

This clonotype was seen repeatedly, ten times or more. The V gene is TRBV7-2, the J gene TRBJ1-1; D not resolved. This CDR3 is built from 13 residues. Germline V gives CDR1 SGHTA, CDR2 FQGNSA. With 5 bases removed from V and 3 bases from J, the gap between germline ends came to 10 bases. The CDR3 sequence is CASSRERDTEAFF. The CDR3 bases are TGTGCCAGCAGCCGGGAAAGGGACACTGAAGCTTTCTTT.

CDR3 sequence (DNA): TGTGCCAGCGGGGGGTATGAGCAGTTCTTC. Its translation is CASGGYEQFF. This chain links TRBV2 with TRBJ2-1; D might be TRBD2 (6 bases). The germline V gene encodes CDR1 SNHLY and CDR2 FYNNEI. The CDR3 covers 10 residues. V lost 8 bases and J lost 8, with 7 bases in between.

In this sample, this clonotype turned up a few times. The J gene is TRBJ2-1, the V gene TRBV6-1, with 10 bases matching TRBD2. The CDR3 has 18 amino acids. Per germline, CDR1 MNHNS and CDR2 SASEGT. Trimming took 7 bases from V and 2 from J; bases not matched to a gene: 14. The CDR3 DNA sequence: TGTGCCAGCACCGGGGGGGGGCTAGCGGGAGCCGCCTACAATGAGCAGTTCTTC. The encoded protein is CASTGGGLAGAAYNEQFF.

The V call is TRBV28, the J call TRBJ2-3; TRBD2 matches 13 bases. V gave up 3 bases and J gave up 4 bases; unmatched junction bases: 16. Per germline, CDR1 MDHEN and CDR2 SYDVKM. The CDR3 contains 20 residues. CDR3 sequence (DNA): TGTGCCAGCAGTTTTTCCGGGACTAGCGGGACCAGGGAGGAGGCAGATACGCAGTATTTT. It translates to CASSFSGTSGTREEADTQYF.

The J gene is TRBJ1-2, the V gene TRBV6-1; tentative D call: TRBD1 (5 bases). This CDR3 is built from 15 residues. Germline CDR1 and CDR2: MNHNS and SASEGT. The V gene lost 7 bases and the J gene lost 2 bases, with 17 bases spanning the gap. CDR3 sequence: CASNRQPSPNYGYTF. CDR3 in DNA: TGTGCCAGCAACCGACAGCCGTCCCCAAACTATGGCTACACCTTC.